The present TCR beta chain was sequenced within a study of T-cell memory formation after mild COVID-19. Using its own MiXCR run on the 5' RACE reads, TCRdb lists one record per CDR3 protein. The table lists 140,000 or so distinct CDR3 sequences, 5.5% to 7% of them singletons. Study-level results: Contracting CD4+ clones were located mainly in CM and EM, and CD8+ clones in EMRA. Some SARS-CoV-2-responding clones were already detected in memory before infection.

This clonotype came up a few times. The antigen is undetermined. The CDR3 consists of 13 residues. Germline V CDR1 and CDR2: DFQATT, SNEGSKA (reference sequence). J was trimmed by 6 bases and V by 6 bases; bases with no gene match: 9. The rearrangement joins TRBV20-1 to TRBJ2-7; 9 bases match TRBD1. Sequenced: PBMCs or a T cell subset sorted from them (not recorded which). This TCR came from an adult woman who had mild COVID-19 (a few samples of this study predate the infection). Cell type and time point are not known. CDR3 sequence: CSAEPGQGVEQYF. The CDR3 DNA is TGCAGTGCAGAACCGGGACAGGGAGTCGAGCAGTACTTC.